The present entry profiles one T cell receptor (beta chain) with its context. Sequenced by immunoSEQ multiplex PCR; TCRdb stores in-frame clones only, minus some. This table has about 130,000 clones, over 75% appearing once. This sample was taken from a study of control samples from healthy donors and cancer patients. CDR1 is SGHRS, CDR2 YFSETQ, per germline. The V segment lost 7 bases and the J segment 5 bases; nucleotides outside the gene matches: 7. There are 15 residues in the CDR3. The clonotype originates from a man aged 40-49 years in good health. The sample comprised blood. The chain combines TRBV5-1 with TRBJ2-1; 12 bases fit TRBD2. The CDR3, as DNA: TGCGCCAGCCGGCCAGGACTAGCGGGGCACAATGAGCAGTTCTTC. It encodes CASRPGLAGHNEQFF.